Described below is a single TCR beta chain sequence and its context. Reverse transcription of roughly 0.5 to 1 ug RNA used random hexamers. TCRdb fed the immunoSEQ multiplex PCR reads into MiXCR, producing one record per CDR3 protein. The repertoire has a few hundred thousand distinct CDR3 sequences, around 96% of them found once; the top ten carry 0.08% to 0.095%. The CDR3 has 13 residues. The J segment lost 5 bases and the V segment lost 6 bases, leaving 7 bases of the junction unmatched. The record originates from a study of CD8 T cells in Susac syndrome. The V call is TRBV12-3 or TRBV12-4, the J call TRBJ2-7; TRBD1 matches at 7 bases. The source of this sequence is a human donor with multiple sclerosis. Sequenced: CD4+ T cells from PBMCs. CDR3 in DNA: TGTGCCAGCAGCCGAGACAGGGTGCACGAGCAGTACTTC. Protein: CASSRDRVHEQYF.